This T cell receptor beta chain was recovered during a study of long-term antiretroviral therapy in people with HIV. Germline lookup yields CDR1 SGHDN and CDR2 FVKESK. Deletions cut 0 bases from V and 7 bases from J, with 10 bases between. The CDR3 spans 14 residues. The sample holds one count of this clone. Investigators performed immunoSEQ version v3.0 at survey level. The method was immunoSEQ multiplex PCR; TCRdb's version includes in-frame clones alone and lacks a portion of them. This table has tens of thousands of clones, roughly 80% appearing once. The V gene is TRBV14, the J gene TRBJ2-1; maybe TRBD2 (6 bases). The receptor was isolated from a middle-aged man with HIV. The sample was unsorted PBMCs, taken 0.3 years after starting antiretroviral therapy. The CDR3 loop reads CASSQDRLVNEQFF. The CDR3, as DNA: TGTGCCAGCAGCCAAGATAGACTAGTAAATGAGCAGTTCTTC.